This T cell receptor beta chain was profiled in a study of blood T cell repertoires in COVID-19. Method: immunoSEQ multiplex PCR; TCRdb's copy keeps in-frame clones and lacks some. The data contain 350,000 to 500,000 clones, roughly 90% of them singletons. The germline V gene has CDR1 SNHLY and CDR2 FYNNEI. Trimming took 5 bases from V and 4 from J; bases not matched to a gene: 5. The CDR3 consists of 14 residues. Recruits, aged about 18 to 95 years, lived in 24 US areas. This receptor was obtained from a woman between 18 and 30 years old who had been exposed to COVID-19. The specimen was PBMCs or T cells enriched from blood (not recorded which). This chain links TRBV2 with TRBJ2-7, with 10 bases fitting TRBD2. CDR3 in amino acids: CASSILAGQYEQYF. CDR3 nucleotides: TGTGCCAGCAGTATACTAGCGGGACAATACGAGCAGTACTTC.